This T cell receptor beta chain was recovered during a study of blood T cell repertoires in COVID-19. About the study: Donors in the United States, Italy and Spain gave samples during acute or convalescent COVID-19. Sources were T cells, B-cell-depleted T cells, or PBMCs; the material itself was cDNA or gDNA.

Methods used by the authors: Amplification with reference gene primers provided the estimates of nucleated cell counts. Assay: immunoSEQ multiplex PCR; the TCRdb copy retains only in-frame clones and omits some. That table furnishes V, J and clone size, whereas the DNA furnished D and trimming. The table includes about 320,000 clones, about 82% detected once. Germline CDR1 reads SQVTM; CDR2 reads ANQGSEA. The CDR3 has 10 amino acids. The V and J ends lost 3 bases and 4 bases respectively, with 3 bases between them. The genes are TRBV29-1 and TRBJ1-1; D not resolved. The clonotype comes from a woman aged 50 to 65 with acute or convalescent COVID-19. Sequencing input: peripheral blood. The CDR3 bases are TGCAGCGTTGAGCGCACTGAAGCTTTCTTT. The encoded protein is CSVERTEAFF.